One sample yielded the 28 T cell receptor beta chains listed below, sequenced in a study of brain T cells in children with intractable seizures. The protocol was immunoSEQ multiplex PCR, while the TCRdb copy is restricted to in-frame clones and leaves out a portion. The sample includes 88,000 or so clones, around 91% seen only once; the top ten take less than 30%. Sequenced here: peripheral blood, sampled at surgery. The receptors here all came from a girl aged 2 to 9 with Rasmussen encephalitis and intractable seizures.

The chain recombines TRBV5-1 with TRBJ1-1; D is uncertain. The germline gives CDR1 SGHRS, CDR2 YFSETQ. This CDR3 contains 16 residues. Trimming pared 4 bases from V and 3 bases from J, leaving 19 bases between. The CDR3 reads CASSLDLEWEDTEAFF. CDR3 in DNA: TGCGCCAGCAGCCTTGATCTGGAATGGGAGGACACTGAAGCTTTCTTT.

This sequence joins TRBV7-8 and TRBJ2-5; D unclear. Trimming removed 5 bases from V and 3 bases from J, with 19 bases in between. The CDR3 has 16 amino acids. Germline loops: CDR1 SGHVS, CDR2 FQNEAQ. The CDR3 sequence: CASSQRTASFEETQYF. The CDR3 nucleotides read TGTGCCAGCAGCCAGCGTACCGCCAGTTTTGAAGAGACCCAGTACTTC.

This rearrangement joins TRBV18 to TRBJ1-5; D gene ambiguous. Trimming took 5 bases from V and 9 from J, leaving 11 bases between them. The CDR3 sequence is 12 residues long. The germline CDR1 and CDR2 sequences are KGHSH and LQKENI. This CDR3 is CASSSRFGPQHF. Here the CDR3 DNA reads TGTGCCAGCTCAAGTCGGTTCGGGCCCCAGCATTTT.

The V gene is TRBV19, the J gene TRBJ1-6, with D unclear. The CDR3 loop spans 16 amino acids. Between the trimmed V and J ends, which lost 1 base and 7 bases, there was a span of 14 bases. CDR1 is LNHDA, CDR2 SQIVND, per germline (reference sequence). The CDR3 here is CASSIGWSVGNSPLHF. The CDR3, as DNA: TGTGCCAGTAGTATAGGGTGGAGCGTGGGGAATTCACCCCTCCACTTT.

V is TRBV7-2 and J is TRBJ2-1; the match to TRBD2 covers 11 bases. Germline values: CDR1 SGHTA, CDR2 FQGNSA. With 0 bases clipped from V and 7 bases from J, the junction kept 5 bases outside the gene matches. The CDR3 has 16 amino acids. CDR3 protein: CASSLALAGVSNEQFF. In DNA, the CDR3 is TGTGCCAGCAGCTTAGCACTAGCGGGAGTCTCGAATGAGCAGTTCTTC.

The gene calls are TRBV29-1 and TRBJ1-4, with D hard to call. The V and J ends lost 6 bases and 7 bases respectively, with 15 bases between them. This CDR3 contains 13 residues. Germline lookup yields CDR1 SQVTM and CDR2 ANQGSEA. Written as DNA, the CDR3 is TGCAGCGTAAGGTGGGGTAGTGGTGAAAAACTGTTTTTT. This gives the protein CSVRWGSGEKLFF.

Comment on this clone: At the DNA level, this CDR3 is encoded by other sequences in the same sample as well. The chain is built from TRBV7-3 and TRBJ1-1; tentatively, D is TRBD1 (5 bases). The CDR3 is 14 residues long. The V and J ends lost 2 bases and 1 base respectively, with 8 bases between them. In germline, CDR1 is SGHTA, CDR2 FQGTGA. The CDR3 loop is CASSLHGGNTEAFF. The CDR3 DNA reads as TGTGCCAGCAGCTTACATGGGGGGAACACTGAAGCTTTCTTT. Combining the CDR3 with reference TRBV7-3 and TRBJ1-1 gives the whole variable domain GAGVSQTPSNKVTEKGKYVELRCDPISGHTALYWYRQSLGQGPEFLIYFQGTGAADDSGLPNDRFFAVRPEGSVSTLKIQRTERGDSAVYLCASSLHGGNTEAFFGQGTRLTVV.

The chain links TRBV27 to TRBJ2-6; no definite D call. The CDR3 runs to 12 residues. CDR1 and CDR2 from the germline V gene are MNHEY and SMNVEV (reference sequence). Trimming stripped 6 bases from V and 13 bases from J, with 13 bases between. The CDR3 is CASRYMTGVLTF. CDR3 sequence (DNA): TGTGCCAGCAGGTACATGACCGGTGTCCTGACTTTC.

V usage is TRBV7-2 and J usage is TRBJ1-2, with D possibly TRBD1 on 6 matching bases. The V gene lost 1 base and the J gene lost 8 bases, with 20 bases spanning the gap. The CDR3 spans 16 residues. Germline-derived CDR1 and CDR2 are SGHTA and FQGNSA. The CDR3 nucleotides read TGTGCCAGCAGCTTAGTTCCCCGGGGGCGCGCGGTCGGCTACACCTTC. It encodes CASSLVPRGRAVGYTF.

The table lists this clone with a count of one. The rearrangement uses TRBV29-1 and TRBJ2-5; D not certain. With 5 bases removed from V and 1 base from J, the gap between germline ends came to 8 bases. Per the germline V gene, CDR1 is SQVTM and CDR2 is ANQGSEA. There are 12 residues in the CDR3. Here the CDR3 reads CSVKGFQETQYF. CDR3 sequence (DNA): TGCAGCGTTAAAGGGTTCCAAGAGACCCAGTACTTC.

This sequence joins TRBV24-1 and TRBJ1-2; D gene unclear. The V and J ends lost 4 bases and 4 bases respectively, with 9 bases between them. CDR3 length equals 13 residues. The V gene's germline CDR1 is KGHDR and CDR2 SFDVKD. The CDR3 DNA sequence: TGTGCCACCAGTGACAGACTCTTCTATGGCTACACCTTC. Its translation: CATSDRLFYGYTF.

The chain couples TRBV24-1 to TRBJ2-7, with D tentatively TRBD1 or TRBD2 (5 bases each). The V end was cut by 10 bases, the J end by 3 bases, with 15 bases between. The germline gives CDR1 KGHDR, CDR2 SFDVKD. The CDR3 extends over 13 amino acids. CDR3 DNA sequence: TGTGCCACGAAGCGAGGGGATGGCTACGAGCAGTACTTC. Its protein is CATKRGDGYEQYF.

Here the CDR3 DNA reads TGCAGCGTTGTTCGGCCTAGCGGGAGCTACGAGCAGTACTTC. Protein sequence: CSVVRPSGSYEQYF. This sequence joins TRBV29-1 and TRBJ2-7, with 10 positions matching TRBD2. With V trimmed by 4 bases and J by 3 bases, 6 bases remained unmatched. Germline-derived CDR1 and CDR2 are SQVTM and ANQGSEA. This CDR3 has 14 residues.

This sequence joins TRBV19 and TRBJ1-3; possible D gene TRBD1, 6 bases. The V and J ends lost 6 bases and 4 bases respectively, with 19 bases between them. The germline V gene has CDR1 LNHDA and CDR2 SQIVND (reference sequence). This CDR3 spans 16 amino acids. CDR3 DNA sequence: TGTGCCAGTAGCTCCAACCGGGACAAGATCGGAAACACCATATATTTT. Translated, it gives CASSSNRDKIGNTIYF.

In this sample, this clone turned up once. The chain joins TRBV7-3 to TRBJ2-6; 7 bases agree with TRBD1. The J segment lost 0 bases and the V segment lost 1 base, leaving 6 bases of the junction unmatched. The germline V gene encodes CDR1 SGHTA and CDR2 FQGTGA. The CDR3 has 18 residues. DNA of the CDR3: TGTGCCAGCAGCTTAATTCGGACAGGCCTCTCTGGGGCCAACGTCCTGACTTTC. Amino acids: CASSLIRTGLSGANVLTF.

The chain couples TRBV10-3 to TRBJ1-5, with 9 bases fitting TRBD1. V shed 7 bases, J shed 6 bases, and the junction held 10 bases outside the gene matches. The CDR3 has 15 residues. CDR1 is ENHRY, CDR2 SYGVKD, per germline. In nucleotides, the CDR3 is TGTGCCATCACTTCGGGACAGGGAGGTGGTCAGCCCCAGCATTTT. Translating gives CAITSGQGGGQPQHF.

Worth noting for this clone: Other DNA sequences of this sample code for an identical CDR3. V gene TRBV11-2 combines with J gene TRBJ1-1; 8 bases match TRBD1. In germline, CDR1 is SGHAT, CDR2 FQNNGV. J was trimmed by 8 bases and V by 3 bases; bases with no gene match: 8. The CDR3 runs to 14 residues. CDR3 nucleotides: TGTGCCAGCAGCTTCAAACAGGGGGTGACCGAAGCTTTCTTT. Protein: CASSFKQGVTEAFF.

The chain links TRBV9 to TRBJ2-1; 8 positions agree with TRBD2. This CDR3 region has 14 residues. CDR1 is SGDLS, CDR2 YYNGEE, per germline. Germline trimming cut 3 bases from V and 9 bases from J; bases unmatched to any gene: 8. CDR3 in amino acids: CASSGRGGVGEQFF. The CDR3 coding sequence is TGTGCCAGCAGCGGACGGGGGGGCGTGGGTGAGCAGTTCTTC. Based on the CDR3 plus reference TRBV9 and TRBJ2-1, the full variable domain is DSGVTQTPKHLITATGQRVTLRCSPRSGDLSVYWYQQSLDQGLQFLIQYYNGEERAKGNILERFSAQQFPDLHSELNLSSLELGDSALYFCASSGRGGVGEQFFGPGTRLTVL.

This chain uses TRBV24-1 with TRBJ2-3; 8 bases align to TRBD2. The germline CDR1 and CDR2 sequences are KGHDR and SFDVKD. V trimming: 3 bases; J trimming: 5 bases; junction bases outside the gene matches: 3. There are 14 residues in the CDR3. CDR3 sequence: CATSDTREGDTQYF. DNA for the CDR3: TGTGCCACCAGTGATACCCGGGAGGGAGATACGCAGTATTTT.

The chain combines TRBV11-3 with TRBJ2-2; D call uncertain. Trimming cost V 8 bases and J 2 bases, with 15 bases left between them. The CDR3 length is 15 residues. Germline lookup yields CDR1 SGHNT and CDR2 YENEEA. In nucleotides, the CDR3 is TGTGCCAGCCTTAACCCGGCAAGCAACACCGGGGAGCTGTTTTTT. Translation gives CASLNPASNTGELFF.

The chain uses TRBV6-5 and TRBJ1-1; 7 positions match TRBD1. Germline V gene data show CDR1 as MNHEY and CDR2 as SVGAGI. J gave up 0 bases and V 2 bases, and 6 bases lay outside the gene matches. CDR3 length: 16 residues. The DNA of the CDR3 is TGTGCCAGCAGTTACGGGTCAGGGGGACTGAACACTGAAGCTTTCTTT. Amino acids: CASSYGSGGLNTEAFF.

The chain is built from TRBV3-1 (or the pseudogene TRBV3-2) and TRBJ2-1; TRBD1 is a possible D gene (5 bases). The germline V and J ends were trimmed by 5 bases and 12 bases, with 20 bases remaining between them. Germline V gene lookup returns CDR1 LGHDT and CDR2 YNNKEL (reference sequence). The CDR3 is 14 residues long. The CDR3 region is CASSKQKTVPGQFF. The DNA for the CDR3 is TGTGCCAGCAGCAAACAAAAGACAGTCCCCGGGCAGTTCTTC.

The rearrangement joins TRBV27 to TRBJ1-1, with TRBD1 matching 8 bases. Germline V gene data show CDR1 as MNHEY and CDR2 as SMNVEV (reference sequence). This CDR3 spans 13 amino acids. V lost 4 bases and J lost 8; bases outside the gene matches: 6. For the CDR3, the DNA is TGTGCCAGCAGTTCAACCGGGACAGGCGAAGCTTTCTTT. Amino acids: CASSSTGTGEAFF.

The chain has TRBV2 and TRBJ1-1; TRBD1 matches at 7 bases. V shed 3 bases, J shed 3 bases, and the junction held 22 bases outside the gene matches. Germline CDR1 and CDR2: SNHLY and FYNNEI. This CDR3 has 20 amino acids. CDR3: CASSDPPSRTGRLWDTEAFF. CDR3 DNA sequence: TGTGCCAGCAGTGATCCCCCCAGTAGGACAGGCCGACTTTGGGACACTGAAGCTTTCTTT.

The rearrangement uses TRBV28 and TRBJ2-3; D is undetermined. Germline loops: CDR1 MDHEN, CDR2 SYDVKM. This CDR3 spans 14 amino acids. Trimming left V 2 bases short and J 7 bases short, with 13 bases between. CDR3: CASSLRYLGYTQYF. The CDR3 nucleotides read TGTGCCAGCAGTTTACGATATCTGGGGTATACGCAGTATTTT. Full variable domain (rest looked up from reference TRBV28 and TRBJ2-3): DVKVTQSSRYLVKRTGEKVFLECVQDMDHENMFWYRQDPGLGLRLIYFSYDVKMKEKGDIPEGYSVSREKKERFSLILESASTNQTSMYLCASSLRYLGYTQYFGPGTRLTVL.

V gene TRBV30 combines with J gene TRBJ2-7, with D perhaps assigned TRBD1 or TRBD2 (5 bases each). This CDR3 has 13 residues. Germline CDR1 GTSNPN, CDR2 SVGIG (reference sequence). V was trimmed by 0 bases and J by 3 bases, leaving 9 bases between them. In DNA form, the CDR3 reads TGTGCCTGGAGTGTGGGGGTAGGCTACGAGCAGTACTTC. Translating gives CAWSVGVGYEQYF.

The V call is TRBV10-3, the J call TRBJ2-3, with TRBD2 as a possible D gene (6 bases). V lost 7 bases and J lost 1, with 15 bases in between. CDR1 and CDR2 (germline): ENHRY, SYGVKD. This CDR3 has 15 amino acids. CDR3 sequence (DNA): TGTGCCATCAAGGAGAGCGGGTCGCGCACAGATACGCAGTATTTT. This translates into CAIKESGSRTDTQYF.

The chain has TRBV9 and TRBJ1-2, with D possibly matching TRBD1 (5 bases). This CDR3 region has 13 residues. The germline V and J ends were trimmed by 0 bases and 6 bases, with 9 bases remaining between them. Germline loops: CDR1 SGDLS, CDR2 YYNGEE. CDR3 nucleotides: TGTGCCAGCAGCGTAGTGACAGCTGATGGCTACACCTTC. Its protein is CASSVVTADGYTF.